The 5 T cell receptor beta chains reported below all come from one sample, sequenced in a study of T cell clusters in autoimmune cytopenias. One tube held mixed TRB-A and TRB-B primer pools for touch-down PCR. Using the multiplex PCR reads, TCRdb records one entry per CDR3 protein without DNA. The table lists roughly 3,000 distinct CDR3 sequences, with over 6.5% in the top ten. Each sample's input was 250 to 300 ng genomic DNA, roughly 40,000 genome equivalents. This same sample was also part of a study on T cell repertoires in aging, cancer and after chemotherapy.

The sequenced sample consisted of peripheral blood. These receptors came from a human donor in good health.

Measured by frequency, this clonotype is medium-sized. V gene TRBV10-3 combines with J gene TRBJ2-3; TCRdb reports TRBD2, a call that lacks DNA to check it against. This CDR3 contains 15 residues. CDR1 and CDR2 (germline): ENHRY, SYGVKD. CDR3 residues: CAISDRTSLADTQYF.

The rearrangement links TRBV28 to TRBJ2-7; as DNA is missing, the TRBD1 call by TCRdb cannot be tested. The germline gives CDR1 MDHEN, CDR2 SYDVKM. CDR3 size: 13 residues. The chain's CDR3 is CATTGGPRLEQYF.

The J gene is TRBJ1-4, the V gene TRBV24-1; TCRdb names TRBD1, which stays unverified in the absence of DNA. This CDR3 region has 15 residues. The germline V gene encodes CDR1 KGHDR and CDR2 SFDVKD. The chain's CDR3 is CATSDPGTGVEKLFF.

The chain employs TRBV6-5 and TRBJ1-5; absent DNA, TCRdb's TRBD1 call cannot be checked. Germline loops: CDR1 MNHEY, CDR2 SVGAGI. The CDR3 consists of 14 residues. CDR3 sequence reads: CASGPGDSNQPQHF.

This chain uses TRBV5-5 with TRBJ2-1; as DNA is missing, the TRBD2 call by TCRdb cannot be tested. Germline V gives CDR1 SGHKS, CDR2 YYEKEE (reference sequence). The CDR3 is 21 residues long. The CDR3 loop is CASSLSDGEPGLAGGPGEQFF.